A single sample is the source of the 18 T cell receptor beta chains below, sequenced in a study of blood T cell repertoires in COVID-19. The assay was immunoSEQ multiplex PCR, and TCRdb's table has in-frame clones only and misses some. The table shows approximately 120,000 clones, with 75% to 90% occurring only once. Sequencing was carried out using peripheral blood. Receptors originate from a woman aged 80 or over with COVID-19, enrolled during active disease.

The sample holds a few counts of this clone. The V and J genes are TRBV6-6 and TRBJ2-5; D gene unclear. The CDR3 length is 12 residues. Deletions cut 0 bases from V and 3 bases from J, with 2 bases between. CDR1 and CDR2 (germline): MNHNY, SVGAGI (reference sequence). The CDR3 DNA follows: TGTGCCAGCAGTTACTCCAAAGAGACCCAGTACTTC. It translates to CASSYSKETQYF.

The chain has TRBV11-1 and TRBJ2-1, with TRBD2 as a possible D gene (6 bases). Trimming shortened V by 4 bases and J by 7 bases, and 14 bases separated the two germline ends. Germline CDR1 reads SGHAT; CDR2 reads FQDESV (reference sequence). The CDR3 extends over 14 amino acids. CDR3 in DNA: TGTGCCAGCAGCTCAGACTCCCGGGGGAATGAGCAGTTCTTC. It is translated as CASSSDSRGNEQFF.

This clone came up once. At one of its ends the junction is not consistent with the germline gene, which may arise from a read error. The sample holds other DNA sequences that translate to the same CDR3. This chain links TRBV28 with TRBJ2-7; D is undetermined. Germline CDR1 reads MDHEN; CDR2 reads SYDVKM. CDR3 length equals 14 residues. The CDR3 nucleotides are TGTGCCAGCAGTCATCCCCCCAACTCCTACGAACAGTACTTC. Translation gives CASSHPPNSYEQYF. Full variable domain (remainder filled in from reference TRBV28 and TRBJ2-7): DVKVTQSSRYLVKRTGEKVFLECVQDMDHENMFWYRQDPGLGLRLIYFSYDVKMKEKGDIPEGYSVSREKKERFSLILESASTNQTSMYLCASSHPPNSYEQYFGPGTRLTVT.

The chain couples TRBV28 to TRBJ1-5; tentative D call: TRBD1 (5 bases). Trimming took off 5 bases at V and 4 bases at J, with 6 bases between the two ends. This CDR3 region has 12 residues. From germline, CDR1 is MDHEN and CDR2 SYDVKM. In DNA form, the CDR3 reads TGTGCCAGCAGTGGGGGGAATCAGCCCCAGCATTTT. Protein product: CASSGGNQPQHF.

The V call is TRBV19, the J call TRBJ1-1, with TRBD1 identical over 7 bases. The CDR3 spans 16 residues. Germline CDR1 and CDR2: LNHDA and SQIVND (reference sequence). Trimming at V came to 4 bases and at J to 1 base, leaving 9 bases not matched to a gene. The CDR3 sequence: CASSNPRQGRNTEAFF. The CDR3 nucleotides read TGTGCCAGTAGTAACCCTCGACAGGGACGGAACACTGAAGCTTTCTTT.

The rearrangement joins TRBV12-5 to TRBJ2-5, with 9 bases lining up with TRBD1. This CDR3 is built from 14 residues. J gave up 2 bases and V 6 bases, and 4 bases lay outside the gene matches. Germline CDR1 is LGHNT and CDR2 is FRNRAP. This CDR3 reads CASGPGQGQETQYF. Here the CDR3 DNA reads TGTGCTAGTGGGCCGGGACAGGGACAAGAGACCCAGTACTTC. The full variable domain, with the rest looked up from reference TRBV12-5 and TRBJ2-5, is DARVTQTPRHKVTEMGQEVTMRCQPILGHNTVFWYRQTMMQGLELLAYFRNRAPLDDSGMPKDRFSAEMPDATLATLKIQPSEPRDSAVYFCASGPGQGQETQYFGPGTRLLVL.

The gene calls are TRBV19 and TRBJ2-5, with TRBD1 matching over 8 bases. Germline V CDR1 and CDR2: LNHDA, SQIVND (reference sequence). The J segment lost 4 bases and the V segment lost 6 bases, leaving 13 bases of the junction unmatched. CDR3 length: 16 residues. Written as DNA, the CDR3 is TGTGCCAGTAGAGGCCCCTCGGCAGGGGGCCTAGAGACCCAGTACTTC. Translation: CASRGPSAGGLETQYF.

The rearrangement joins TRBV28 to TRBJ2-5; maybe TRBD2 (6 bases). Germline CDR1 reads MDHEN; CDR2 reads SYDVKM. This CDR3 is built from 16 residues. The ends were cut back, 1 base at V and 3 bases at J, with 15 bases in the middle. The CDR3 loop is CASSLSLAPSKETQYF. The CDR3 nucleotides are TGTGCCAGCAGTTTATCGCTAGCGCCCTCTAAAGAGACCCAGTACTTC.

V gene TRBV4-1 combines with J gene TRBJ2-7, with D possibly TRBD2 on 5 matching bases. Germline V gene lookup returns CDR1 MGHRA and CDR2 YSYEKL. This CDR3 is built from 15 residues. The V gene lost 0 bases and the J gene lost 3 bases, with 12 bases spanning the gap. The CDR3 loop reads CASSQEASRNYEQYF. CDR3 sequence (DNA): TGCGCCAGCAGCCAAGAGGCTAGCAGAAACTACGAGCAGTACTTC.

The V call is TRBV5-1, the J call TRBJ2-2, with D unresolved. The CDR3 contains 15 residues. Germline V gene sequence: CDR1 SGHRS, CDR2 YFSETQ. Deletions cut 6 bases from V and 0 bases from J, with 12 bases between. CDR3 sequence reads: CASTLAAPNTGELFF. The CDR3 DNA follows: TGCGCCAGCACCCTGGCCGCACCGAACACCGGGGAGCTGTTTTTT.

The rearrangement joins TRBV28 to TRBJ2-7, with 8 positions matching TRBD1. Trimming at V came to 6 bases and at J to 2 bases, leaving 3 bases not matched to a gene. The CDR3 length is 13 residues. Per germline, CDR1 MDHEN and CDR2 SYDVKM. The CDR3: CASSVTGAYEQYF. The DNA of the CDR3 is TGTGCCAGCAGCGTGACAGGGGCCTACGAGCAGTACTTC.

This clone was seen a few times. The J gene is TRBJ1-1, the V gene TRBV19; D not certain. The germline V gene encodes CDR1 LNHDA and CDR2 SQIVND (reference sequence). Trimming stripped 7 bases from V and 1 base from J, with 13 bases between. The CDR3 spans 14 residues. The CDR3 DNA sequence: TGTGCCAGTAAATCTTATAGTGGGAACACTGAAGCTTTCTTT. Translated, it gives CASKSYSGNTEAFF.

The DNA of the CDR3 is TGTGCCAGTAGAGGGGGGGGTCCCCGACCCCAGCATTTT. Amino acid sequence: CASRGGGPRPQHF. The V and J genes are TRBV19 and TRBJ1-5; D is perhaps TRBD1 (6 bases). Germline V lookup: CDR1 LNHDA, CDR2 SQIVND (reference sequence). The CDR3 totals 13 residues. V lost 6 bases and J lost 10, with 16 bases in between.

This clone was found a few times. The gene calls are TRBV5-8 and TRBJ2-7, with 11 nucleotides matching TRBD1. The germline gives CDR1 SGHTS, CDR2 YDEGEE. Unmatched junction bases numbered 5, after V lost 2 bases and J lost 4 bases. This CDR3 contains 15 residues. In nucleotides, the CDR3 is TGTGCCAGCAGCTTCGCGGGACAGGGGGTTTACGAGCAGTACTTC. Its translation: CASSFAGQGVYEQYF.

The chain couples TRBV10-3 to TRBJ1-2, with TRBD1 as a possible D gene (6 bases). Germline CDR1 ENHRY, CDR2 SYGVKD. Trimming stripped 10 bases from V and 6 bases from J, with 24 bases between. CDR3 length: 15 amino acids. The CDR3 nucleotides read TGTGCCACCAAATTCGGGCAGGGGCCCTCGGATGGCTACACCTTC. Translation gives CATKFGQGPSDGYTF.

This clone was seen only a few times. The genes are TRBV6-2 or TRBV6-3 and TRBJ1-2; D call uncertain. The V gene lost 0 bases and the J gene lost 4 bases, with 6 bases spanning the gap. This CDR3 contains 13 residues. Germline V gene sequence: CDR1 MNHEY, CDR2 SVGEGT. The CDR3 nucleotides read TGTGCCAGCAGTTACTCGGAGATCTATGGCTACACCTTC. Residues: CASSYSEIYGYTF.

The chain couples TRBV28 to TRBJ1-5; the D gene is possibly TRBD1 (5 bases). Germline CDR1 is MDHEN and CDR2 is SYDVKM. V lost 7 bases and J lost 1, with 14 bases in between. The length of the CDR3 is 15 residues. The CDR3 sequence is CASKQGILSNQPQHF. CDR3 DNA: TGTGCCAGCAAGCAGGGCATCCTGAGCAATCAGCCCCAGCATTTT.

V and J are TRBV29-1 and TRBJ1-2; TRBD1 matches 7 bases. This CDR3 has 15 residues. The ends lost 4 bases at V and 5 bases at J; junction bases unmatched: 13. In germline, CDR1 is SQVTM, CDR2 ANQGSEA. DNA for the CDR3: TGCAGCGTTGGGGTCACAGGGGATTTTGGGTATGGCTACACCTTC. It is translated as CSVGVTGDFGYGYTF.